A selection of T cell receptor beta chains follows, all from one sample in a study of somatic mutations in cytotoxic T cells in rheumatoid arthritis. Some clones are missing from TCRdb's copy, which holds only in-frame ones; the method was immunoSEQ multiplex PCR. The table has fewer than 20,000 clones, over 75% seen once. The material sequenced was CD8+ T cells sorted from blood. Every receptor here comes from an adult with rheumatoid arthritis. The CDR3 runs from the conserved cysteine through the conserved F or W. A D gene is named only where the DNA matches it firmly. For some rows the clone size is stated as once, few or many, or as a class when expanded; others skip it.

-,once,TRBV25-1,TRBJ1-1,CASSESTVGRMNTEAFF,TGTGCCAGCAGTGAATCGACAGTGGGGAGGATGAACACTGAAGCTTTCTTT
-,-,TRBV18,TRBJ2-7,CASSPQTRARVYEQYF,TGTGCCAGCTCACCACAAACGAGGGCACGGGTATACGAGCAGTACTTC
-,-,TRBV14,TRBJ1-2,CASSHPLPGDYGYTF,TGTGCCAGCAGCCACCCCCTTCCAGGGGACTATGGCTACACCTTC
-,-,TRBV29-1,TRBJ1-2,CSVEDPVSFYGYTF,TGCAGCGTTGAAGATCCTGTTAGTTTCTATGGCTACACCTTC
TRBD2,-,TRBV9,TRBJ2-3,CASSDPFGAGVGTDTQYF,TGTGCCAGCAGTGACCCTTTTGGTGCGGGAGTCGGCACAGATACGCAGTATTTT
TRBD1,-,TRBV27,TRBJ2-3,CASSSRDRAGADTQYF,TGTGCCAGCAGTTCGAGGGACAGGGCTGGTGCAGATACGCAGTATTTT
-,-,TRBV20-1,TRBJ1-1,CSAGGEREAFF,TGCAGTGCTGGGGGCGAACGGGAAGCTTTCTTT
-,once,TRBV12-5,TRBJ2-3,CASGLYAGVSRDTQYF,TGTGCTAGTGGTTTGTACGCAGGGGTGTCCAGAGATACGCAGTATTTT
-,-,TRBV9,TRBJ2-1,CASSVRTSPHSYNEQFF,TGTGCCAGCAGCGTCAGAACTAGCCCCCACTCCTACAATGAGCAGTTCTTC
TRBD1,-,TRBV29-1,TRBJ2-7,CSVIRDRVTYEQYF,TGCAGCGTCATCCGGGACAGGGTCACCTACGAGCAGTACTTC
-,-,TRBV10-3,TRBJ2-5,CAIGDGFKQETQYF,TGTGCCATCGGTGACGGGTTTAAACAAGAGACCCAGTACTTC
-,-,TRBV7-9,TRBJ2-7,CASSLEAGYEQYF,TGTGCCAGCAGCCTCGAGGCGGGCTACGAGCAGTACTTC
-,once,TRBV5-1,TRBJ1-2,CASSPGTLNYGYTF,TGCGCCAGCAGCCCAGGGACACTGAACTATGGCTACACCTTC
TRBD1,once,TRBV27,TRBJ2-7,CASSFPRTGSSYEQYF,TGTGCCAGCAGTTTTCCCAGGACAGGGAGCTCCTACGAGCAGTACTTC
-,-,TRBV7-6,TRBJ1-5,CASSSGVNQPQHF,TGTGCCAGCAGCTCCGGGGTCAATCAGCCCCAGCATTTT
-,-,TRBV11-2,TRBJ1-1,CASSLSLQGGTEAFF,TGTGCCAGCAGCCTCTCGTTACAGGGAGGCACTGAAGCTTTCTTT
-,once,TRBV2,TRBJ2-7,CASSPPAGRVYEQYF,TGTGCCAGCAGCCCTCCAGCTGGCAGGGTATACGAGCAGTACTTC
-,-,TRBV12-5,TRBJ2-2,CASEGSGELFF,TGTGCTAGTGAAGGCTCCGGGGAGCTGTTTTTT
-,-,TRBV7-6,TRBJ2-3,CASGSLGDTQYF,TGTGCCAGCGGATCCCTGGGAGATACGCAGTATTTT